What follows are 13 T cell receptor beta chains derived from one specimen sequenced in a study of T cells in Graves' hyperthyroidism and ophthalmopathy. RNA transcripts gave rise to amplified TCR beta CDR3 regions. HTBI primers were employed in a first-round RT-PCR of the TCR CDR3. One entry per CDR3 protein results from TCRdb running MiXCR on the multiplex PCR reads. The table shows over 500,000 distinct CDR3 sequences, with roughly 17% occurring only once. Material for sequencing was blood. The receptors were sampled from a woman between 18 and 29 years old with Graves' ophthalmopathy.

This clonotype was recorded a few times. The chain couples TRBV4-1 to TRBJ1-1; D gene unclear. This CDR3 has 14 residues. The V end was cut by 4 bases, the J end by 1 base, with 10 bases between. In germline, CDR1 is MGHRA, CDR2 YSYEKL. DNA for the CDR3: TGCGCCAGCAGCCTCACGTCGGGGAACACTGAAGCTTTCTTT. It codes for CASSLTSGNTEAFF.

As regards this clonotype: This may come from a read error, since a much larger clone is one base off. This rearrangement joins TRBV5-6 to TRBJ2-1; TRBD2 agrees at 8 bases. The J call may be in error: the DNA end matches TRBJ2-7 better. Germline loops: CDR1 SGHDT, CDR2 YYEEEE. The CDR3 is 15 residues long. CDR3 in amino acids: CASSQGFGGVNEQYF. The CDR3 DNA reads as TGTGCCAGCAGCCAGGGATTCGGGGGGGTTAATGAGCAGTACTTC.

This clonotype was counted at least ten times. CDR3 sequence reads: CASSPRAGEQPQHF. Here the CDR3 DNA reads TGTGCCAGCTCACCTCGGGCAGGCGAACAGCCCCAGCATTTT. The chain is built from TRBV18 and TRBJ1-5; D call uncertain. Trimming stripped 3 bases from V and 7 bases from J, with 13 bases between. The CDR3 is 14 amino acids. Looked up from germline, CDR1 is KGHSH and CDR2 is LQKENI.

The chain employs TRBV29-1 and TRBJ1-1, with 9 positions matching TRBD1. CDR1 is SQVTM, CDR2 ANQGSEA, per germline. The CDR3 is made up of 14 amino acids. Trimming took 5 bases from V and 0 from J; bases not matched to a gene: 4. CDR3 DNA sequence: TGCAGCGTTAGGACAGGGGATATGAACACTGAAGCTTTCTTT. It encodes CSVRTGDMNTEAFF.

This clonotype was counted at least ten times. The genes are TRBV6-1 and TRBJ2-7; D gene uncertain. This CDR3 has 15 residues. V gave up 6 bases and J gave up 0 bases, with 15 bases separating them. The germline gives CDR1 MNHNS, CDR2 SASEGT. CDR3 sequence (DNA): TGTGCCAGCAGGCCGGCAGCGCCTAGCTCCTACGAGCAGTACTTC. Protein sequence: CASRPAAPSSYEQYF.

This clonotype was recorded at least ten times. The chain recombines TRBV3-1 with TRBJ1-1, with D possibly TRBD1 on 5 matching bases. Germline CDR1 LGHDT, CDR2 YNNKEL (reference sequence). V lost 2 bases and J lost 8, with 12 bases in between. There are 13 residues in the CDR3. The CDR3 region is CASSQNQGGEAFF. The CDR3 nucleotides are TGTGCCAGCAGCCAAAATCAGGGAGGAGAAGCTTTCTTT.

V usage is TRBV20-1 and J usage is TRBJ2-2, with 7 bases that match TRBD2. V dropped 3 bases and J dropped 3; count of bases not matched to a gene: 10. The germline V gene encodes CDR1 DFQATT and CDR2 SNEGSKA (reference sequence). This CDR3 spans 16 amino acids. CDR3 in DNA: TGCAGTGCTAGGGAGGTGGCTAGCGGCTACACCGGGGAGCTGTTTTTT. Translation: CSAREVASGYTGELFF.

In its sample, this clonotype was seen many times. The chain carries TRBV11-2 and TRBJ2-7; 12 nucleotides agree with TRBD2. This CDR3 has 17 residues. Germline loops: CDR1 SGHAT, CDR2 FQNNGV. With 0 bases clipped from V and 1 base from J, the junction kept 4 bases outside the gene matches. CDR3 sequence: CASSLDQLAGGSYEQYF. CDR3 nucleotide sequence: TGTGCCAGCAGCTTAGATCAACTAGCGGGAGGTTCCTACGAGCAGTACTTC.

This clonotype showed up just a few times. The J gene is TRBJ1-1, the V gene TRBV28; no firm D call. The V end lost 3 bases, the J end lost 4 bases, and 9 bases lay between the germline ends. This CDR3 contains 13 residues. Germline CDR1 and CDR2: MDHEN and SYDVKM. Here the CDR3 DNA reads TGTGCCAGCAGTTTTATTTCCGGCACTGAAGCTTTCTTT. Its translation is CASSFISGTEAFF.

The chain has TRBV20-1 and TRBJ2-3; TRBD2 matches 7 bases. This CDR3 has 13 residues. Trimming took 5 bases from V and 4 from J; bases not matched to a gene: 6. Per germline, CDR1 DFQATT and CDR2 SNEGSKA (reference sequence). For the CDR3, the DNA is TGCAGTGCTGAACTAGCGATTGCAGATACGCAGTATTTT. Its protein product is CSAELAIADTQYF.

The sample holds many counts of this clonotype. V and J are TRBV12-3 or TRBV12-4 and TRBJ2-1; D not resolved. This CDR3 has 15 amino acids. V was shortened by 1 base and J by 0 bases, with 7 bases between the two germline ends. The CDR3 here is CASSLDEPSYNEQFF. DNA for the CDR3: TGTGCCAGCAGTTTAGACGAACCCTCCTACAATGAGCAGTTCTTC.

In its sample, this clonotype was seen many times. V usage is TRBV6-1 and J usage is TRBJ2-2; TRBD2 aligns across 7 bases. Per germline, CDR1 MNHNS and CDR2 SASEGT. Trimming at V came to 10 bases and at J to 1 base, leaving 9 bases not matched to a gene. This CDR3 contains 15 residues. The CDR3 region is CAIKAGQKNTGELFF. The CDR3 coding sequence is TGTGCCATCAAAGCGGGGCAGAAGAACACCGGGGAGCTGTTTTTT.

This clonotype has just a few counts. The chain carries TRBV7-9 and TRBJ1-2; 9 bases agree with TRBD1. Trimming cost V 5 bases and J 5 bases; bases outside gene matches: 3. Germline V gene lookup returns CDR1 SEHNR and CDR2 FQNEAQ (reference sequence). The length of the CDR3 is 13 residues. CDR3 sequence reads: CASSKGTGYGYTF. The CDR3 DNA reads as TGTGCCAGCAGCAAAGGGACAGGGTATGGCTACACCTTC.